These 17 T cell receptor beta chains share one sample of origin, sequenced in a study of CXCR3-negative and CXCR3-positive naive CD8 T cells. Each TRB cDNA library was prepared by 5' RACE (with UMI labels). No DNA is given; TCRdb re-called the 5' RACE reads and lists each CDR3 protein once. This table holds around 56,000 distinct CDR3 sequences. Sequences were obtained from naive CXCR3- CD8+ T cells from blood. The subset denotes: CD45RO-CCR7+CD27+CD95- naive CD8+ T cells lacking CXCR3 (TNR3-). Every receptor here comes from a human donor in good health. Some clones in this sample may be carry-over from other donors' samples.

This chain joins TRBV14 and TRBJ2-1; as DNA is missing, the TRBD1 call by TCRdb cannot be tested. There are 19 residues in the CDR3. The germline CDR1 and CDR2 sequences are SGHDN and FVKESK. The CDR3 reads CASSARAGVGSPSYNEQFF. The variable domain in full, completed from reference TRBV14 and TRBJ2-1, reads EAGVTQFPSHSVIEKGQTVTLRCDPISGHDNLYWYRRVMGKEIKFLLHFVKESKQDESGMPNNRFLAERTGGTYSTLKVQPAELEDSGVYFCASSARAGVGSPSYNEQFFGPGTRLTVL.

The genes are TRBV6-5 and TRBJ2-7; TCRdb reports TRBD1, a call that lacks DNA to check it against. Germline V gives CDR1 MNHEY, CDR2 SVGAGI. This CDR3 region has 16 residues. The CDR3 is CASRIQPGQGAPEQYF.

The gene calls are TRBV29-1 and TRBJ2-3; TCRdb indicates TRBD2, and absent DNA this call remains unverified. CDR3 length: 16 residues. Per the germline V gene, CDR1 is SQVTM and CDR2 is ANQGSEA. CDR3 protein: CSVGGTSGGMADTQYF.

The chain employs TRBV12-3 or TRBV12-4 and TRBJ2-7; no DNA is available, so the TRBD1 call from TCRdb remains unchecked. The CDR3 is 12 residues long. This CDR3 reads CASKGQGWEQYF.

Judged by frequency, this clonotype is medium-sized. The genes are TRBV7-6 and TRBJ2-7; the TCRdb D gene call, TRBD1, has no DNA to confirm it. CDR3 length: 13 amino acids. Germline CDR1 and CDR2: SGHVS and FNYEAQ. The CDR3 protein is CASSLEAPYEQYF.

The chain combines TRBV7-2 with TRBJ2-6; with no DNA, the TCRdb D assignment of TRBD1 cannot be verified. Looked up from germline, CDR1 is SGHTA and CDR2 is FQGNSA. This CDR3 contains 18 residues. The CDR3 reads CASSFMTGGNSGANVLTF. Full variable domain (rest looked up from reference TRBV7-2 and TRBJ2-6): GAGVSQSPSNKVTEKGKDVELRCDPISGHTALYWYRQSLGQGLEFLIYFQGNSAPDKSGLPSDRFSAERTGGSVSTLTIQRTQQEDSAVYLCASSFMTGGNSGANVLTFGAGSRLTVL.

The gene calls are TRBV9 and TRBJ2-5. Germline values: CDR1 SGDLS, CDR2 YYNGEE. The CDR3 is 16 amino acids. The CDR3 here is CASSVGEELYQETQYF. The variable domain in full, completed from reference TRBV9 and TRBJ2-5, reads DSGVTQTPKHLITATGQRVTLRCSPRSGDLSVYWYQQSLDQGLQFLIQYYNGEERAKGNILERFSAQQFPDLHSELNLSSLELGDSALYFCASSVGEELYQETQYFGPGTRLLVL.

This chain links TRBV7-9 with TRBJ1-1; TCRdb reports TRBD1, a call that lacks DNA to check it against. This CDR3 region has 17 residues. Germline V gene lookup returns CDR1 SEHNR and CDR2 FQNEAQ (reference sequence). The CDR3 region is CASSSANIQGGNTEAFF.

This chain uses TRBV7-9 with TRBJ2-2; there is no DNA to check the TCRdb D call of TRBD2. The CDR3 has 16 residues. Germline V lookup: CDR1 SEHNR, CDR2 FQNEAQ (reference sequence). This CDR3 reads CASSLSLASGNGELFF.

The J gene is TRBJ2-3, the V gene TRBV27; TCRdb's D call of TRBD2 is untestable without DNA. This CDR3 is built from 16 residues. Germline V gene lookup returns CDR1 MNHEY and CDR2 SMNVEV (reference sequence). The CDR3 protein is CASSPGLAGGPSNPYF.

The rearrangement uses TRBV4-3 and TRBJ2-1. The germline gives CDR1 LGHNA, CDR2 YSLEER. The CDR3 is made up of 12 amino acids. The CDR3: CASSSTDDEQFF.

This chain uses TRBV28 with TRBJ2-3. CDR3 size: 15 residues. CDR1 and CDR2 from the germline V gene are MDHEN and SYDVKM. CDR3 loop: CASSPDHSSTDTQYF.

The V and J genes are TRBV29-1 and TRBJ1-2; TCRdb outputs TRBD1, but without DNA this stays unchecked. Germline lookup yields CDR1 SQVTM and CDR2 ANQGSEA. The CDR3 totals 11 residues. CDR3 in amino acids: CSVEDRDGYTF.

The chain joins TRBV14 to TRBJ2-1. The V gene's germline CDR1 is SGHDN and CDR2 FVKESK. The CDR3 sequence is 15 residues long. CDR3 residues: CASSPLLSSYNEQFF.

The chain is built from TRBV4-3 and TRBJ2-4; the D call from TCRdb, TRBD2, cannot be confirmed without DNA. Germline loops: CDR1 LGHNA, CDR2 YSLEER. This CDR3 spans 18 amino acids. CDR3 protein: CASSQDEGTSRAKNIQYF.

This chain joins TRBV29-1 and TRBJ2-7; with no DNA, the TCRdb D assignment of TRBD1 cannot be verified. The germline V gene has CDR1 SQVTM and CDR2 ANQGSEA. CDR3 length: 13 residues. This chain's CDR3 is CSVEGDRDYEQYF.

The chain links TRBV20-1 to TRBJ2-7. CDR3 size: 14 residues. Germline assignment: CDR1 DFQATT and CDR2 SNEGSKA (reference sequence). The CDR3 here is CSARDRGGSYEQYF.